The rows below give T cell receptor beta chains drawn from one sample of a study of blood T cell repertoires in COVID-19. TCRdb keeps only in-frame clones here, not all; method: immunoSEQ multiplex PCR. Of roughly 290,000 clones in the sample, approximately 83% are singletons; the top ten hold approximately 14%. The sequenced sample consisted of peripheral blood. Receptors were obtained from a person aged 70 to 80 with COVID-19, enrolled during active disease. Both conserved end residues are part of each CDR3. A D gene is named only where the DNA matches it firmly. Where a row states a size, it is once, few, many or the class of an expanded clone; other rows omit it.

clone size: NA; D gene: NA; V gene: TRBV6-2/TRBV6-3; J gene: TRBJ1-5; CDR3 protein: CASSSNRDAFSRGESRKPQHF; CDR3 DNA: TGTGCCAGCAGCTCCAACCGGGATGCCTTTAGCAGGGGAGAATCAAGAAAGCCCCAGCATTTT
clone size: NA; D gene: TRBD1; V gene: TRBV7-9; J gene: TRBJ2-7; CDR3 protein: CASNPSPTGGGEQYF; CDR3 DNA: TGTGCCAGCAACCCCTCCCCGACAGGGGGAGGAGAGCAGTACTTC
clone size: NA; D gene: NA; V gene: TRBV4-1; J gene: TRBJ1-1; CDR3 protein: CASSQAWAGENTEAFF; CDR3 DNA: TGCGCCAGCAGCCAGGCTTGGGCAGGGGAGAACACTGAAGCTTTCTTT
clone size: NA; D gene: TRBD2; V gene: TRBV15; J gene: TRBJ2-1; CDR3 protein: CATSGRATGNEQFF; CDR3 DNA: TGTGCCACCAGCGGGAGGGCCACGGGGAATGAGCAGTTCTTC
clone size: once; D gene: TRBD1; V gene: TRBV7-9; J gene: TRBJ2-1; CDR3 protein: CASSPRTGLAYNEQFF; CDR3 DNA: TGTGCCAGCAGCCCAAGGACAGGTTTGGCCTACAATGAGCAGTTCTTC
clone size: NA; D gene: NA; V gene: TRBV3-1/TRBV3-2; J gene: TRBJ1-5; CDR3 protein: CASSQGRSGNQPQHF; CDR3 DNA: TGTGCCAGCAGCCAGGGGAGGTCGGGCAATCAGCCCCAGCATTTT
clone size: NA; D gene: NA; V gene: TRBV5-4; J gene: TRBJ2-2; CDR3 protein: CASSSSVRGNTGELFF; CDR3 DNA: TGTGCCAGCAGCTCGAGTGTGCGGGGTAACACCGGGGAGCTGTTTTTT
clone size: NA; D gene: TRBD1; V gene: TRBV5-1; J gene: TRBJ2-1; CDR3 protein: CASSLFRTGGHEQFF; CDR3 DNA: TGCGCCAGCAGCTTATTCCGGACAGGGGGACATGAGCAGTTCTTC
clone size: NA; D gene: NA; V gene: TRBV14; J gene: TRBJ1-5; CDR3 protein: CASSVVVLLAVTNQPQHF; CDR3 DNA: TGTGCCAGCAGCGTCGTCGTGTTGTTAGCAGTAACCAATCAGCCCCAGCATTTT
clone size: NA; D gene: TRBD2; V gene: TRBV10-2; J gene: TRBJ2-3; CDR3 protein: CAIRSGSMDTQYF; CDR3 DNA: TGCGCCATCCGTAGCGGGAGTATGGATACGCAGTATTTT
clone size: NA; D gene: NA; V gene: TRBV7-6; J gene: TRBJ2-5; CDR3 protein: CASSLAPARSFQETQYF; CDR3 DNA: TGTGCCAGCAGCTTAGCACCCGCGCGTTCCTTTCAAGAGACCCAGTACTTC
clone size: NA; D gene: NA; V gene: TRBV29-1; J gene: TRBJ1-4; CDR3 protein: CSVEEKRGEKLFF; CDR3 DNA: TGCAGCGTTGAAGAGAAACGGGGAGAAAAACTGTTTTTT
clone size: NA; D gene: TRBD2; V gene: TRBV11-3; J gene: TRBJ2-3; CDR3 protein: CASRRGTSGTDTQYF; CDR3 DNA: TGTGCCAGCAGGCGGGGGACTAGCGGGACTGATACGCAGTATTTT
clone size: NA; D gene: TRBD2; V gene: TRBV5-1; J gene: TRBJ2-1; CDR3 protein: CASTSGTPPNEQFF; CDR3 DNA: TGCGCCAGCACTAGCGGGACCCCCCCCAATGAGCAGTTCTTC
clone size: once; D gene: NA; V gene: TRBV6-5; J gene: TRBJ2-1; CDR3 protein: CASWGEKTYNEQFF; CDR3 DNA: TGTGCCAGCTGGGGGGAAAAGACCTACAATGAGCAGTTCTTC
clone size: few; D gene: NA; V gene: TRBV7-8; J gene: TRBJ1-3; CDR3 protein: CASSLKQGNSGNTIYF; CDR3 DNA: TGTGCCAGCAGCTTAAAACAGGGCAACTCTGGAAACACCATATATTTT
clone size: NA; D gene: NA; V gene: TRBV9; J gene: TRBJ2-5; CDR3 protein: CASSVRRSPQETQYF; CDR3 DNA: TGTGCCAGCAGCGTTCGGCGGAGCCCACAAGAGACCCAGTACTTC
clone size: NA; D gene: NA; V gene: TRBV10-3; J gene: TRBJ1-3; CDR3 protein: CAISDQTGLNTIYF; CDR3 DNA: TGTGCCATCAGTGATCAGACAGGACTAAACACCATATATTTT
clone size: NA; D gene: NA; V gene: TRBV24-1; J gene: TRBJ2-2; CDR3 protein: CATTSNTGELFF; CDR3 DNA: TGTGCCACCACTTCGAACACCGGGGAGCTGTTTTTT
clone size: NA; D gene: NA; V gene: TRBV24-1; J gene: TRBJ2-7; CDR3 protein: CATSGASIPPYEQYF; CDR3 DNA: TGTGCCACCAGTGGAGCTTCCATCCCTCCGTACGAGCAGTACTTC
clone size: few; D gene: NA; V gene: TRBV9; J gene: TRBJ2-4; CDR3 protein: CASSVGGGLIQYF; CDR3 DNA: TGTGCCAGCAGCGTAGGTGGGGGACTCATTCAGTACTTC
clone size: NA; D gene: TRBD1; V gene: TRBV24-1; J gene: TRBJ1-3; CDR3 protein: CATLGTVSGNTIYF; CDR3 DNA: TGTGCCACCCTCGGGACAGTCTCTGGAAACACCATATATTTT
clone size: once; D gene: TRBD2; V gene: TRBV6-4; J gene: TRBJ2-1; CDR3 protein: CASSDLSGGWPYEQFF; CDR3 DNA: TGTGCCAGCAGTGATCTTAGCGGGGGATGGCCCTATGAGCAGTTCTTC
clone size: NA; D gene: NA; V gene: TRBV4-1; J gene: TRBJ1-6; CDR3 protein: CASSQVKEGNSPLHF; CDR3 DNA: TGCGCCAGCAGCCAAGTCAAGGAGGGAAATTCACCCCTCCACTTT
clone size: NA; D gene: TRBD2; V gene: TRBV19; J gene: TRBJ2-1; CDR3 protein: CASNFGGAYNEQFF; CDR3 DNA: TGTGCCAGTAATTTCGGGGGGGCCTACAATGAGCAGTTCTTC
clone size: NA; D gene: TRBD1; V gene: TRBV7-2; J gene: TRBJ2-2; CDR3 protein: CASSQQGSTGELFF; CDR3 DNA: TGTGCCAGCAGTCAACAGGGGAGCACCGGGGAGCTGTTTTTT
clone size: NA; D gene: TRBD1; V gene: TRBV2; J gene: TRBJ2-4; CDR3 protein: CASATGTAEPAKNIQYF; CDR3 DNA: TGTGCCAGCGCGACCGGGACAGCCGAGCCAGCCAAAAACATTCAGTACTTC
clone size: many; D gene: TRBD1; V gene: TRBV15; J gene: TRBJ1-5; CDR3 protein: CATSRGTGTGTQPQHF; CDR3 DNA: TGTGCCACCAGCAGAGGAACTGGGACAGGGACTCAGCCCCAGCATTTT
clone size: NA; D gene: TRBD2; V gene: TRBV10-2; J gene: TRBJ2-7; CDR3 protein: CASGWAGGSSYEQYF; CDR3 DNA: TGCGCCAGCGGGTGGGCGGGGGGCTCGTCCTACGAGCAGTACTTC
clone size: NA; D gene: NA; V gene: TRBV12-3/TRBV12-4; J gene: TRBJ2-3; CDR3 protein: CASSLDPDTQYF; CDR3 DNA: TGTGCCAGCAGTTTAGATCCTGATACGCAGTATTTT
clone size: NA; D gene: TRBD2; V gene: TRBV6-2/TRBV6-3; J gene: TRBJ2-3; CDR3 protein: CASSYSRTSGGPTTDTQYF; CDR3 DNA: TGTGCCAGCAGTTACTCGAGGACTAGCGGGGGCCCCACCACAGATACGCAGTATTTT
clone size: NA; D gene: NA; V gene: TRBV7-6; J gene: TRBJ2-1; CDR3 protein: CASSLQDSAFDEQFF; CDR3 DNA: TGTGCCAGCAGCTTACAGGACTCGGCTTTCGATGAGCAGTTCTTC
clone size: once; D gene: TRBD2; V gene: TRBV2; J gene: TRBJ2-3; CDR3 protein: CAVPGLVPDTQYF; CDR3 DNA: TGTGCCGTCCCGGGACTAGTCCCAGATACGCAGTATTTT